Following are 7 T cell receptor beta chains from one sample sequenced in a study of human T cells and chemical hapten exposure. Each CDR3 protein is one row after TCRdb ran MiXCR on the RACE reads. The data show about 380,000 distinct CDR3 sequences, more than 4.5% seen once. Stated time point: patch test 1, 2 weeks after DPC sensitization. Regarding treatment: therapeutic diphenylcyclopropenone sensitization with weekly scalp DPC. This specimen consisted of whole blood, obtained in connection with sensitization to the hapten diphenylcyclopropenone (DPC). The source of these receptors is a woman aged 45-59 years with alopecia areata. Some clones in this sample may be carry-over from other donors' samples.

This clonotype was detected only a few times. The rearrangement links TRBV20-1 to TRBJ1-1; D is perhaps TRBD1 (5 bases). Trimming took 3 bases from V and 4 from J, leaving 18 bases between them. The CDR3 is 15 amino acids. Germline CDR1 is DFQATT and CDR2 is SNEGSKA (reference sequence). CDR3 bases: TGCAGTGCTAGGGTGTCCGGGGGGGTGGCCACTGAAGCTTTCTTT. This gives the protein CSARVSGGVATEAFF.

The chain carries TRBV6-5 and TRBJ1-6; a weak D match, TRBD1 (6 bases). Germline assignment: CDR1 MNHEY and CDR2 SVGAGI. Trimming removed 7 bases from V and 2 bases from J, with 9 bases in between. This CDR3 has 14 amino acids. CDR3 sequence: CASTGEAYNSPLHF. CDR3 sequence (DNA): TGTGCCAGCACAGGGGAGGCCTATAATTCACCCCTCCACTTT.

The chain links TRBV7-9 to TRBJ2-5; D gene ambiguous. Between the trimmed V and J ends, which lost 5 bases and 5 bases, there was a span of 21 bases. This CDR3 is built from 16 residues. CDR1 and CDR2 from the germline V gene are SEHNR and FQNEAQ (reference sequence). CDR3 sequence: CASSPKSVLSGETQYF. The CDR3 bases are TGTGCCAGCAGCCCAAAGTCCGTTCTCTCCGGCGAGACCCAGTACTTC.

This clonotype occurred a few times. The junction does not match germline at one end; this may be a read error. The chain combines TRBV2 with TRBJ1-1, with TRBD1 identical over 8 bases. Germline values: CDR1 SNHLY, CDR2 FYNNEI. CDR3 length equals 13 residues. The chain's CDR3 is CASREQGGAEAFF. The CDR3 DNA follows: TGTGCCAGCCGTGAACAGGGGGGTGCTGAAGCTTTCTTT.

This clonotype was seen repeatedly, ten times or more. The rearrangement uses TRBV4-1 and TRBJ2-3; D remains ambiguous. Trimming left V 1 base short and J 4 bases short, with 12 bases between. Germline V gene sequence: CDR1 MGHRA, CDR2 YSYEKL. The CDR3 loop spans 15 amino acids. CDR3 region: CASSQGSPPADTQYF. The CDR3 bases are TGCGCCAGCAGCCAAGGGAGCCCACCGGCAGATACGCAGTATTTT.

The sample holds many counts of this clonotype. The rearrangement joins TRBV4-1 to TRBJ1-3, with no clear D. Germline V gene lookup returns CDR1 MGHRA and CDR2 YSYEKL. Trimming pared 0 bases from V and 8 bases from J, leaving 5 bases between. CDR3 size: 12 residues. The DNA of the CDR3 is TGCGCCAGCAGCCAAGAAGTAGACACCATATATTTT. Translating it yields CASSQEVDTIYF.

In this sample, this clonotype turned up many times. V is TRBV5-6 and J is TRBJ2-2; no definite D call. Trimming took off 0 bases at V and 1 base at J, with 4 bases between the two ends. The CDR3 loop spans 14 amino acids. CDR1 SGHDT and CDR2 YYEEEE come from the germline V gene. Here the CDR3 DNA reads TGTGCCAGCAGCTTGGACTGGAACACCGGGGAGCTGTTTTTT. Translated: CASSLDWNTGELFF.